One T cell receptor (beta chain) is described in this entry. Its matching antigen is unknown. Aged roughly 6 to 100, donors were systemically healthy Caucasians from Russia. The germline CDR1 and CDR2 sequences are SGHTA and FQGNSA. The CDR3 is 15 residues long. This sample is drawn from a study of blood T cells in healthy people across ages. Points from the study as a whole: Per-million-T-cell TCR beta diversity fell roughly linearly with age. The study found more naive CD4+ cells and higher diversity in long-lived than aged donors.

The authors ran a second PCR of roughly 6 to 12 cycles using a sample-barcoded 5' primer and a J-beta primer mix. A single record per CDR3 protein comes from TCRdb applying MiXCR to the 5' RACE reads. The sample holds 540,000 or so distinct CDR3 sequences, less than 60% seen once. The chain joins TRBV7-2 to TRBJ2-5; perhaps TRBD2 as D (6 bases). Judging by the DNA end, TRBJ2-7 fits better; the J call may be wrong. The sequencing input was blood. The TCR sequence derives from a man aged 80 or over in good health. The CDR3 region has the DNA TGTGCCAGCAGCTTAGACGGCGGGAATATCTACGAGCAGTACTTC. Translation gives CASSLDGGNIYEQYF.